What follows are 13 T cell receptor beta chains derived from one specimen sequenced in a study of T-cell memory formation after mild COVID-19. From the 5' RACE reads, TCRdb called clonotypes with MiXCR, one entry per CDR3 protein. The sample shows roughly 250,000 distinct CDR3 sequences, about a sixth of them seen only once. Specimen: PBMCs or a T cell subset sorted from them (not recorded which). These receptors were taken from a man aged 18 to 30 who had mild COVID-19 (a few samples of this study predate the infection). Cell type and time point are not known.

This clonotype was observed at least ten times. The chain combines TRBV30 with TRBJ2-5, with no clear D. Germline assignment: CDR1 GTSNPN and CDR2 SVGIG (reference sequence). This CDR3 spans 11 amino acids. Trimming pared 4 bases from V and 3 bases from J, leaving 6 bases between. CDR3 region: CAWNQEETQYF. In nucleotides, the CDR3 is TGTGCCTGGAATCAGGAAGAGACCCAGTACTTC.

The rearrangement uses TRBV5-4 and TRBJ2-1, with TRBD2 matching 10 bases. Losses at the gene ends were 6 bases for V and 9 bases for J; bases not matched to a gene: 6. The germline V gene encodes CDR1 SGHNT and CDR2 YYREEE (reference sequence). The CDR3 extends over 13 amino acids. The CDR3 nucleotides are TGTGCCAGCATAGCGGGGGGTAAGAGTGAGCAGTTCTTC. As protein: CASIAGGKSEQFF.

This clonotype was detected once. The chain uses TRBV6-5 and TRBJ2-5; either TRBD1 or TRBD2 may fit D (6 bases each). The V gene's germline CDR1 is MNHEY and CDR2 SVGAGI. The V and J ends lost 7 bases and 5 bases respectively, with 17 bases between them. The length of the CDR3 is 14 residues. CDR3: CASTNWGAQETQYF. The DNA for the CDR3 is TGTGCCAGCACGAACTGGGGGGCTCAGGAGACCCAGTACTTC.

There are a few counts of this clonotype. The chain links TRBV7-6 to TRBJ1-1; D not resolved. Trimming removed 5 bases at V and 2 bases at J, with 9 bases between. This CDR3 has 13 residues. CDR1 SGHVS and CDR2 FNYEAQ come from the germline V gene. DNA of the CDR3: TGTGCCAGCAGCGCCGGACCCAACACTGAAGCTTTCTTT. Translating it yields CASSAGPNTEAFF.

V usage is TRBV6-2 or TRBV6-3 and J usage is TRBJ2-7; no clear D gene. Looked up from germline, CDR1 is MNHEY and CDR2 is SVGEGT. The CDR3 is made up of 15 amino acids. V lost 0 bases, J lost 7 bases, and 16 bases lay in between. CDR3 sequence (DNA): TGTGCCAGCAGTTACTCGGTTCACGGTCTATGGGAGCAGTACGTC. As protein: CASSYSVHGLWEQYV.

This chain links TRBV12-3 or TRBV12-4 with TRBJ1-4; D not resolved. This CDR3 has 15 amino acids. The germline V and J ends were trimmed by 5 bases and 3 bases, with 13 bases remaining between them. The CDR3 coding sequence is TGTGCCAGCAGTCGGAATATTGGGTCTAATGAAAAACTGTTTTTT. It is translated as CASSRNIGSNEKLFF.

This clonotype appeared a few times. The chain employs TRBV7-2 and TRBJ1-6, with 7 bases matching TRBD1. The germline V gene has CDR1 SGHTA and CDR2 FQGNSA. This CDR3 is 17 amino acids long. The V segment lost 5 bases and the J segment 6 bases; nucleotides outside the gene matches: 13. CDR3: CASSLRAWEGANSPLHF. CDR3 DNA sequence: TGTGCCAGCAGCCTTAGGGCTTGGGAGGGGGCTAATTCACCCCTCCACTTT.

The chain combines TRBV6-5 with TRBJ2-3; 8 nucleotides match TRBD2. J gave up 4 bases and V 3 bases, and 6 bases lay outside the gene matches. The CDR3 loop spans 15 amino acids. Germline V gene data show CDR1 as MNHEY and CDR2 as SVGAGI. CDR3 sequence (DNA): TGTGCCAGCAGTTATTCCCGGGGGGGGGCAGATACGCAGTATTTT. Encoded protein: CASSYSRGGADTQYF.

The chain combines TRBV5-1 with TRBJ2-7; 9 nucleotides match TRBD2. V lost 4 bases, J lost 4 bases, and 9 bases stayed unmatched. The CDR3 is 15 residues long. From germline, CDR1 is SGHRS and CDR2 YFSETQ. The DNA for the CDR3 is TGCGCCAGCAGCATCCTGACTAGCGGACCTTACGAGCAGTACTTC. It is translated as CASSILTSGPYEQYF. The full variable domain, with the rest looked up from reference TRBV5-1 and TRBJ2-7, is KAGVTQTPRYLIKTRGQQVTLSCSPISGHRSVSWYQQTPGQGLQFLFEYFSETQRNKGNFPGRFSGRQFSNSRSEMNVSTLELGDSALYLCASSILTSGPYEQYFGPGTRLTVT.

The V gene is TRBV6-2 or TRBV6-3, the J gene TRBJ2-1, with 9 bases that match TRBD1. Germline V gene lookup returns CDR1 MNHEY and CDR2 SVGEGT. The length of the CDR3 is 14 residues. J gave up 2 bases and V 5 bases, and 1 base lay outside the gene matches. The CDR3: CASSGQGTYNEQFF. DNA for the CDR3: TGTGCCAGCAGTGGACAGGGGACCTACAATGAGCAGTTCTTC.

The CDR3 is CASIDTGGGSPLHF. The CDR3 DNA is TGTGCCAGCATTGACACAGGGGGAGGCTCACCCCTCCACTTT. V is TRBV12-3 or TRBV12-4 and J is TRBJ1-6; 8 nucleotides line up with TRBD1. V lost 7 bases and J lost 10; bases outside the gene matches: 9. The CDR3 has 14 amino acids.

This clonotype turned up a few times. This chain joins TRBV4-1 and TRBJ2-4; TRBD1 might be the D (6 bases). Between the trimmed V and J ends, which lost 8 bases and 7 bases, there was a span of 18 bases. Germline assignment: CDR1 MGHRA and CDR2 YSYEKL. CDR3 length: 14 residues. DNA for the CDR3: TGCGCCAGCGCCGAGTCAGATCAGGGGAACATTCAGTACTTC. It specifies CASAESDQGNIQYF.

Note on this clonotype: At one of its ends the junction is not consistent with the germline gene, which may arise from a read error. This chain joins TRBV6-2 or TRBV6-3 and TRBJ2-3, with TRBD1 matching over 7 bases. In germline, CDR1 is MNHEY, CDR2 SVGEGT. This CDR3 contains 18 residues. The CDR3 nucleotides are TGTGACAGCAGCCGCCAACCCCCGGTGACAGGGTCTACAGATACGCAGTATTTT. Amino acids: CDSSRQPPVTGSTDTQYF.